Sequencing of this TCR beta chain was carried out in a study of cytomegalovirus exposure and HLA in healthy donors. Findings and caveats of the study: Several V segments, TRBV6-2 and TRBV6-3 among them, could not be told apart and were dropped. Most TCR sequences showed up rarely, but some public TCRs showed up in many donors. Several of the most significant clusters appeared linked to common viral pathogens, based on a later analysis.

A remark on this clone: Its antigen is undetermined.

Each donor was nominally healthy when sampled (though unrecorded immune exposures were likely). CDR3 length: 16 residues. Germline V gene sequence: CDR1 SGDLS, CDR2 YYNGEE. The ends were cut back, 4 bases at V and 4 bases at J, with 20 bases in the middle. The study ran its PCR with 60 Vbeta and 13 Jbeta primers. Profiling relied on immunoSEQ multiplex PCR, and the TCRdb table lists in-frame clones only, not all of them. The profile shows 100,000 to 150,000 clones, around four fifths of them singletons. Sequencing was performed on PBMCs. The chain has TRBV9 and TRBJ1-2, with D possibly being TRBD1 (5 bases). The TCR was taken from a boy between 2 and 10 years old in good health and CMV-seronegative. DNA of the CDR3: TGTGCCAGCAGCCCCATTCTACAGGAGTCCGCCTATGGCTACACCTTC. Translated: CASSPILQESAYGYTF.